A selection of T cell receptor beta chains follows, all from one sample in a study of glioma-infiltrating T cells after dendritic cell vaccination. Here immunoSEQ multiplex PCR was the method, and the copy in TCRdb shows in-frame clones only, minus some. The sample records 93,000 or so clones, roughly four fifths being singletons. The sequencing used blood, collected before dendritic cell vaccination. The receptor source for this set is a human donor with glioblastoma. Each CDR3 is given with its conserved first and last residue. A D gene is named only where the DNA matches it firmly. Clone size, where shown, is once, few, many, or a class for clones that have expanded.

D	V	J	size	DNA	CDR3
.	TRBV7-9	TRBJ1-6	few	TGTGCCAGCAGCTCAACGAGATCCTATAATTCACCCCTCCACTTT	CASSSTRSYNSPLHF
TRBD1	TRBV7-8	TRBJ1-2	.	TGTGCCAGCAGCTCCAAAGGGCGGGACAGCAACTATGGCTACACCTTC	CASSSKGRDSNYGYTF
TRBD2	TRBV7-3	TRBJ2-1	.	TGTGCCAGCAGCTTTGGGAAGCGGGGCTACAATGAGCAGTTCTTC	CASSFGKRGYNEQFF
TRBD1	TRBV10-3	TRBJ2-4	many	TGTGCCATCAGTGATGGTTCGACAGGGAACATTCAGTACTTC	CAISDGSTGNIQYF
TRBD2	TRBV29-1	TRBJ2-7	.	TGCAGCGTCGAGGGCGGGGGGCCCTACGAGCAGTACTTC	CSVEGGGPYEQYF
TRBD1	TRBV5-1	TRBJ2-7	.	TGCGCCAGCAGCTTGGGAGGCAGGGGGCATGAGCAGTACTTC	CASSLGGRGHEQYF
.	TRBV30	TRBJ2-1	.	TGTGCCTGGAGTGCCCCCGGCAGGGGCTATGAGCAGTTCTTC	CAWSAPGRGYEQFF
TRBD2	TRBV7-3	TRBJ2-3	.	TGTGCCAGCAGCCCGGGGGTAGCGGGGGTCACAGATACGCAGTATTTT	CASSPGVAGVTDTQYF
.	TRBV30	TRBJ1-4	.	TGTGCCTGGAGTGTCTCGGGTAATGAAAAACTGTTTTTT	CAWSVSGNEKLFF
.	TRBV30	TRBJ2-2	.	TGTGCCTGGAGTGGACAACCGAACACCGGGGAGCTGTTTTTT	CAWSGQPNTGELFF
TRBD1	TRBV5-1	TRBJ2-7	.	TGCGCCAGCAGCCCCGACAGGGTTGAGCAGTACTTC	CASSPDRVEQYF
.	TRBV21-1	TRBJ2-3	.	TGTGCCAGCAGCAAGGAGGAGGGGCGGGGGCCCACAGATACGCAGTATTTT	CASSKEEGRGPTDTQYF
TRBD1	TRBV19	TRBJ1-5	.	TGTGCCAGTAGTTCATGGACAGGAGGTAGCAATCAGCCCCAGCATTTT	CASSSWTGGSNQPQHF
TRBD1	TRBV29-1	TRBJ1-1	.	TGCAGCGTTACAGGGGTAGACACTGAAGCTTTCTTT	CSVTGVDTEAFF
TRBD1	TRBV6-5	TRBJ2-5	.	TGTGCCAGCAGTTACCCACAGGGGGTCCAAGAGACCCAGTACTTC	CASSYPQGVQETQYF
.	TRBV5-1	TRBJ1-1	.	TGCGCCAGCAGCCCAGGGTTGAACACTGAAGCTTTCTTT	CASSPGLNTEAFF
.	TRBV11-3	TRBJ2-1	.	TGTGCCAGCAGCTTGGCCGGGGAGCAGTTCTTC	CASSLAGEQFF
TRBD1	TRBV19	TRBJ1-5	few	TGTGCCAGTATCGGACAGGGGGATAGCAATCAGCCCCAGCATTTT	CASIGQGDSNQPQHF
.	TRBV18	TRBJ2-7	.	TGTGCCAGCTCACCAAGTGCTAGGGGGTCCTTCGAGCAGTACTTC	CASSPSARGSFEQYF
.	TRBV4-1	TRBJ2-7	.	TGCGCCAGCAGCCCCGGGGTGGACAGCCTCTACGAGCAGTACTTC	CASSPGVDSLYEQYF
TRBD1	TRBV2	TRBJ2-4	many	TGTGCCAGCAGGGAGGGCGGACAGGGTAGGAACATTCAGTACTTC	CASREGGQGRNIQYF